A selection of T cell receptor beta chains follows, all from one sample in a study of OX40 agonist ivuxolimab in advanced cancers. Assay used: immunoSEQ multiplex PCR; TCRdb lists only in-frame clones, some missing. The table lists 35,000 to 45,000 clones, 65% to 90% of them singletons. Material: CD4+ or CD8+ T cells sorted from blood, obtained in a trial of the OX40 agonist ivuxolimab. Receptors were obtained from an adult with an advanced solid tumor such as melanoma, head and neck, liver or kidney cancer. Each CDR3 is given with its conserved first and last residue. A D gene is named only where the DNA matches it firmly. Clone size appears in some rows only: once, few, many, or a class for an expanded clone.

d_call	v_call	j_call	clone_size	cdr3_aa	cdr3_nt
TRBD2	TRBV28	TRBJ2-5	.	CASNPGLAALEQYF	TGTGCCAGCAACCCCGGACTAGCCGCGTTGGAGCAGTACTTC
TRBD1	TRBV5-1	TRBJ2-5	.	CASSLLWDRRFQETQYF	TGCGCCAGCAGCTTGTTGTGGGACAGGCGCTTTCAAGAGACCCAGTACTTC
TRBD1	TRBV4-1	TRBJ2-7	.	CASSQDYRDSNYEQYF	TGCGCCAGCAGCCAAGACTACCGGGACAGTAACTACGAGCAGTACTTC
TRBD1	TRBV28	TRBJ1-2	.	CASRAGQGLTNYGYTF	TGTGCCAGCAGGGCCGGACAGGGATTAACTAACTATGGCTACACCTTC
TRBD1	TRBV5-1	TRBJ2-3	.	CASSFDRVDTQYF	TGCGCCAGCAGCTTTGACAGGGTGGATACGCAGTATTTT
.	TRBV7-6	TRBJ2-3	.	CASSLVGPTDTQYF	TGTGCCAGCAGCTTAGTGGGACCCACAGATACGCAGTATTTT
.	TRBV6-5	TRBJ2-7	.	CASSYSSGSLYEQYF	TGTGCCAGCAGTTACTCGAGTGGCAGCCTCTACGAGCAGTACTTC
.	TRBV5-5	TRBJ2-5	.	CASSPGVMVETQYF	TGTGCCAGCAGCCCCGGTGTTATGGTGGAGACCCAGTACTTC
TRBD1	TRBV5-6	TRBJ1-1	few	CASRRSGTGGNKAEAFF	TGTGCCAGCAGACGGTCCGGGACAGGGGGGAACAAGGCTGAAGCTTTCTTT
.	TRBV6-5	TRBJ1-1	once	CASSLRENTEAFF	TGTGCCAGCAGTTTACGAGAGAACACTGAAGCTTTCTTT